Below are 29 T cell receptor beta chains sequenced from a single sample in a study of blood T cell repertoires in COVID-19. Sequenced by immunoSEQ multiplex PCR; TCRdb stores in-frame clones only, minus some. Counted here are about 190,000 clones, roughly 80% occurring once; the ten biggest clones make up about 18%. The sequenced material came from peripheral blood. All receptors derive from a man in his 60s with active or convalescent COVID-19.

This chain connects TRBV20-1 to TRBJ1-2; D is unclear. The CDR3 extends over 11 amino acids. V lost 7 bases and J 4 bases, leaving 10 bases between the germline ends. Germline CDR1 is DFQATT and CDR2 is SNEGSKA (reference sequence). CDR3 sequence (DNA): TGCAGTGACGGAGGAGGCTATGGCTACACCTTC. Translation: CSDGGGYGYTF.

V usage is TRBV6-2 or TRBV6-3 and J usage is TRBJ2-6, with 9 bases identical to TRBD1. The CDR3 loop spans 18 amino acids. Germline CDR1 reads MNHEY; CDR2 reads SVGEGT. With 2 bases clipped from V and 2 bases from J, the junction kept 7 bases outside the gene matches. In nucleotides, the CDR3 is TGTGCCAGCAGTTACCCGGGACAGGGCTTCGCTGGGGCCAACGTCCTGACTTTC. It codes for CASSYPGQGFAGANVLTF.

This clone showed up just once. The CDR3 reads CASRPDASSAYEQYF. CDR3 nucleotide sequence: TGCGCCAGCAGACCGGATGCTAGCAGCGCCTACGAGCAGTACTTC. The chain employs TRBV5-1 and TRBJ2-7; weak D call: TRBD2 (5 bases). Germline CDR1 and CDR2: SGHRS and YFSETQ. The CDR3 runs 15 residues. Trimming stripped 5 bases from V and 2 bases from J, with 17 bases between.

This chain joins TRBV2 and TRBJ1-5; D ambiguous. The CDR3 is made up of 13 amino acids. In germline, CDR1 is SNHLY, CDR2 FYNNEI. With 7 bases removed from V and 5 bases from J, the gap between germline ends came to 12 bases. CDR3 coding DNA: TGTGCCAGCACCATCCAGGAACATCAGCCCCAGCATTTT. It codes for CASTIQEHQPQHF.

The V gene is TRBV3-1 (or the pseudogene TRBV3-2), the J gene TRBJ2-3, with TRBD2 matching 9 bases. V was clipped by 4 bases and J by 5 bases; unmatched bases: 16. Germline V gene sequence: CDR1 LGHDT, CDR2 YNNKEL (reference sequence). The CDR3 spans 18 residues. The CDR3 nucleotides are TGTGCCAGCAGCCCGCCGGCAGACCAGCGGGAGGCAGGAGATACGCAGTATTTT. Translating it yields CASSPPADQREAGDTQYF.

The V and J genes are TRBV7-3 and TRBJ2-1; possible D gene TRBD2, 6 bases. Germline CDR1 and CDR2: SGHTA and FQGTGA. V was trimmed by 1 base and J by 6 bases, leaving 13 bases between them. The CDR3 contains 15 residues. The CDR3 coding sequence is TGTGCCAGCAGCTTAATTAGGCCAGCGGGCAATGAGCAGTTCTTC. Encoded protein: CASSLIRPAGNEQFF.

The gene calls are TRBV5-6 and TRBJ2-3, with D uncertain. From germline, CDR1 is SGHDT and CDR2 YYEEEE. The CDR3 is made up of 14 amino acids. V shed 10 bases and J shed 0 bases, with 15 bases lying between them. The CDR3 DNA follows: TGTGCCGCGTCTTTTCCCCTTAGCACAGATACGCAGTATTTT. Amino acids: CAASFPLSTDTQYF.

The genes are TRBV9 and TRBJ1-4; 7 bases agree with TRBD1. V shed 4 bases and J 7 bases; nucleotides not matched to a gene: 10. The germline V gene has CDR1 SGDLS and CDR2 YYNGEE. The CDR3 has 15 amino acids. Here the CDR3 reads CASSQAGGGFEKLFF. The CDR3 DNA reads TGTGCCAGCAGCCAGGCGGGAGGGGGCTTTGAAAAACTGTTTTTT.

The rearrangement links TRBV30 to TRBJ2-6; 7 nucleotides match TRBD2. Germline CDR1 reads GTSNPN; CDR2 reads SVGIG (reference sequence). CDR3 length: 18 residues. The V gene end was trimmed by 2 bases and the J gene end by 2 bases; junction bases not matched to a gene: 12. CDR3 residues: CAWSPTGRGGTGANVLTF. CDR3 nucleotides: TGTGCCTGGAGTCCCACTGGGAGGGGAGGCACTGGGGCCAACGTCCTGACTTTC.

This clone was picked up many times. J is TRBJ2-5 and V is TRBV14; 7 nucleotides agree with TRBD2. Germline V lookup: CDR1 SGHDN, CDR2 FVKESK. This CDR3 region has 17 residues. Unmatched junction bases numbered 9, after V lost 0 bases and J lost 2 bases. The CDR3 sequence: CASSQDAGGGPQETQYF. The CDR3 DNA sequence: TGTGCCAGCAGCCAAGATGCGGGCGGGGGACCTCAAGAGACCCAGTACTTC.

The chain combines TRBV29-1 with TRBJ2-7, with D tentatively TRBD1 (6 bases). This CDR3 contains 12 residues. The germline V gene encodes CDR1 SQVTM and CDR2 ANQGSEA. The V end lost 4 bases, the J end lost 2 bases, and 9 bases lay between the germline ends. In DNA, the CDR3 is TGCAGCGTTGGACAGGAACCCTACGAGCAGTACTTC. This gives the protein CSVGQEPYEQYF.

The rearrangement joins TRBV28 to TRBJ2-1; 8 bases match TRBD1. Germline trimming cut 5 bases from V and 8 bases from J; bases unmatched to any gene: 14. From germline, CDR1 is MDHEN and CDR2 SYDVKM. This CDR3 has 16 amino acids. CDR3 in DNA: TGTGCCAGCAGTCCAGGGGGCGCGGGCCTTGGGGATGAGCAGTTCTTC. Translation gives CASSPGGAGLGDEQFF.

This chain connects TRBV4-3 to TRBJ2-7; 13 bases map to TRBD2. CDR3 length: 15 residues. V lost 2 bases, J lost 6 bases, and 4 bases stayed unmatched. Germline loops: CDR1 LGHNA, CDR2 YSLEER. CDR3 coding DNA: TGCGCCAGCAGCCAACAGGGACTAGCGGGGAGCGAGCAGTACTTC. Encoded protein: CASSQQGLAGSEQYF.

The chain has TRBV5-1 and TRBJ2-2; D gene ambiguous. The germline V and J ends were trimmed by 0 bases and 3 bases, with 9 bases remaining between them. Germline V gene data show CDR1 as SGHRS and CDR2 as YFSETQ. The CDR3 has 15 amino acids. The CDR3 nucleotides are TGCGCCAGCAGCTTGGTACCCTCGGACACCGGGGAGCTGTTTTTT. Translation gives CASSLVPSDTGELFF.

The chain employs TRBV2 and TRBJ2-7; D remains ambiguous. Trimming pared 8 bases from V and 7 bases from J, leaving 6 bases between. The germline V gene has CDR1 SNHLY and CDR2 FYNNEI. The CDR3 consists of 9 residues. The CDR3 region is CASQMEQYF. For the CDR3, the DNA is TGTGCCAGCCAAATGGAGCAGTACTTC.

The rearrangement joins TRBV9 to TRBJ2-2; D not resolved. CDR3 size: 13 residues. Germline V gene data show CDR1 as SGDLS and CDR2 as YYNGEE. The V end lost 4 bases, the J end lost 4 bases, and 8 bases lay between the germline ends. The chain's CDR3 is CASSPLTTGELFF. The CDR3 DNA sequence: TGTGCCAGCAGCCCCCTAACCACCGGGGAGCTGTTTTTT.

About this clone itself: A much larger clone lies a single base off, so this may be a read error. The CDR3 nucleotides read TGTCCCAGCACCTTCCGGGGGGGGGAAAGGGGTCAGCCCCAGCATTTT. This gives the protein CPSTFRGGERGQPQHF. The chain has TRBV28 and TRBJ1-5, with D perhaps matching TRBD1 (5 bases). This CDR3 is 16 amino acids long. Germline V gene sequence: CDR1 MDHEN, CDR2 SYDVKM.

The rearrangement joins TRBV4-1 to TRBJ2-7; TRBD1 is a possible D gene (6 bases). CDR1 MGHRA and CDR2 YSYEKL come from the germline V gene. The germline V and J ends were trimmed by 4 bases and 2 bases, with 9 bases remaining between them. The CDR3 contains 13 residues. For the CDR3, the DNA is TGCGCCAGCAGCCCAGGGGATGCCTACGAGCAGTACTTC. Translating it yields CASSPGDAYEQYF.

The gene calls are TRBV6-5 and TRBJ2-1; 7 nucleotides align to TRBD2. Germline V lookup: CDR1 MNHEY, CDR2 SVGAGI. There are 14 residues in the CDR3. With V trimmed by 2 bases and J by 9 bases, 7 bases remained unmatched. The CDR3 nucleotides read TGTGCCAGCAGTTACCGGGCGGGGAGGGGTGAGCAGTTCTTC. Translation: CASSYRAGRGEQFF.

In the case of this clone: Other nucleotide sequences in the sample specify the same CDR3. The CDR3 DNA follows: TGTGCCAGCAGCCAAGAGAGGTTCTATGGCTACACCTTC. Translated: CASSQERFYGYTF. The chain uses TRBV4-2 and TRBJ1-2; D ambiguous. The CDR3 runs 13 residues. V lost 0 bases to trimming and J lost 4 bases, with 6 bases between them. Per germline, CDR1 LGHNA and CDR2 YNFKEQ.

J is TRBJ1-2 and V is TRBV19, with D unresolved. V lost 3 bases, J lost 6 bases, and 8 bases lay in between. The CDR3 runs to 12 residues. CDR1 and CDR2 (germline): LNHDA, SQIVND (reference sequence). CDR3 DNA: TGTGCCAGTAGTATTCGGGGAAATGGCTACACCTTC. Protein product: CASSIRGNGYTF.

This clone occurred a few times. The J gene is TRBJ2-7, the V gene TRBV6-5, with D possibly being TRBD2 (6 bases). The CDR3 sequence is 13 residues long. The ends were cut back, 5 bases at V and 0 bases at J, with 8 bases in the middle. Germline assignment: CDR1 MNHEY and CDR2 SVGAGI. The CDR3 region is CASSLGSSYEQYF. The DNA of the CDR3 is TGTGCCAGCAGTCTCGGGAGCTCCTACGAGCAGTACTTC.

The V and J genes are TRBV6-2 or TRBV6-3 and TRBJ2-1; 7 bases are shared with TRBD2. V trimming: 6 bases; J trimming: 7 bases; junction bases outside the gene matches: 9. The CDR3 loop spans 14 amino acids. In germline, CDR1 is MNHEY, CDR2 SVGEGT. CDR3 nucleotides: TGTGCCAGCAGCCGACTGGGGGGGGTTAATGAGCAGTTCTTC. Translation gives CASSRLGGVNEQFF.

The V gene is TRBV19, the J gene TRBJ1-1; TRBD1 agrees at 12 bases. The CDR3 runs 17 residues. With V trimmed by 1 base and J by 10 bases, 13 bases remained unmatched. The germline V gene encodes CDR1 LNHDA and CDR2 SQIVND (reference sequence). For the CDR3, the DNA is TGTGCCAGTAGTATAGTGAGTTTGGGACAGGGGGCGATCGGAGCTTTCTTT. Translated, it gives CASSIVSLGQGAIGAFF.

CDR3 region: CASSLDGAFRNEQFF. CDR3 coding DNA: TGTGCCAGCAGCTTAGATGGGGCCTTTAGGAATGAGCAGTTCTTC. The chain carries TRBV11-2 and TRBJ2-1, with a possible D match to TRBD1 (5 bases). The length of the CDR3 is 15 residues. V lost 0 bases, J lost 7 bases, and 13 bases lay in between. Germline lookup yields CDR1 SGHAT and CDR2 FQNNGV.

The chain combines TRBV5-1 with TRBJ2-7, with TRBD2 matching over 10 bases. V shed 3 bases and J 2 bases; nucleotides not matched to a gene: 5. Germline-derived CDR1 and CDR2 are SGHRS and YFSETQ. This CDR3 has 15 residues. The CDR3 DNA follows: TGCGCCAGCAGCTATCTAGCGGGAGAAGCCTACGAGCAGTACTTC. It is translated as CASSYLAGEAYEQYF.

The V call is TRBV7-2, the J call TRBJ1-5; 8 bases are shared with TRBD1. The CDR3 covers 15 residues. The junction had 10 bases not matched to a gene; V was cut back by 5 bases and J by 7 bases. Germline V gene data show CDR1 as SGHTA and CDR2 as FQGNSA. CDR3 nucleotides: TGTGCCAGCAGCCCCTTCGACAGGGGCGACCAGCCCCAGCATTTT. Protein sequence: CASSPFDRGDQPQHF.

The chain has TRBV19 and TRBJ2-1, with TRBD2 matching 10 bases. Trimming took 7 bases from V and 5 from J; bases not matched to a gene: 11. CDR3 length: 16 amino acids. Germline lookup yields CDR1 LNHDA and CDR2 SQIVND (reference sequence). CDR3 DNA: TGTGCCAGTAATGAGCCCGGGACTAGCGTAAACAATGAGCAGTTCTTC. Translation gives CASNEPGTSVNNEQFF.

The chain links TRBV6-2 or TRBV6-3 to TRBJ2-5; D is uncertain. CDR3 size: 14 residues. The germline V gene has CDR1 MNHEY and CDR2 SVGEGT. The V end was cut by 0 bases, the J end by 3 bases, with 8 bases between. The CDR3 protein is CASSYSQVEETQYF. CDR3 DNA: TGTGCCAGCAGTTACTCTCAGGTAGAAGAGACCCAGTACTTC.